This is a list of T cell receptor beta chains from one sample in a study of cytomegalovirus exposure and HLA in healthy donors. Clones were read by immunoSEQ multiplex PCR, and TCRdb kept only the in-frame ones, dropping some. The sample has roughly 110,000 clones; roughly 80% are singletons. Sequencing was performed on PBMCs. The receptors here all came from a man aged 30 to 45 in good health and CMV-seropositive. The CDR3 runs from the conserved cysteine through the conserved F or W. Fields, in order: J gene, V gene, D gene, clone size, CDR3 length, CDR3 protein, CDR3 DNA. D genes are given only for firm matches. Not all rows give a size; the values are once, few, many and, for expanded clones, a class.

j_call: TRBJ2-1
v_call: TRBV6-6
d_call: TRBD2
clone_size: NA
cdr3_length: 16
cdr3_aa: CASSYTSGRASDEQFF
cdr3_nt: TGTGCCAGCAGTTACACTAGCGGGAGGGCCTCGGATGAGCAGTTCTTC

j_call: TRBJ2-5
v_call: TRBV7-9
d_call: TRBD1
clone_size: NA
cdr3_length: 15
cdr3_aa: CASSSPGQVTETQYF
cdr3_nt: TGTGCCAGCAGCTCTCCGGGACAGGTTACAGAGACCCAGTACTTC

j_call: TRBJ1-1
v_call: TRBV6-5
d_call: NA
clone_size: NA
cdr3_length: 15
cdr3_aa: CASSYSGRANTEAFF
cdr3_nt: TGTGCCAGCAGTTACTCGGGCAGGGCGAACACTGAAGCTTTCTTT

j_call: TRBJ1-2
v_call: TRBV6-5
d_call: TRBD1
clone_size: NA
cdr3_length: 13
cdr3_aa: CASSDRGGYGYTF
cdr3_nt: TGTGCCAGCAGTGACAGGGGAGGCTATGGCTACACCTTC

j_call: TRBJ1-1
v_call: TRBV5-6
d_call: TRBD1
clone_size: few
cdr3_length: 14
cdr3_aa: CASSPGTGLREAFF
cdr3_nt: TGTGCCAGCAGCCCCGGGACAGGGCTTCGGGAAGCTTTCTTT

j_call: TRBJ2-3
v_call: TRBV18
d_call: NA
clone_size: NA
cdr3_length: 17
cdr3_aa: CASSHKETVFSTDTQYF
cdr3_nt: TGTGCCAGCTCACATAAAGAGACAGTCTTTAGCACAGATACGCAGTATTTT

j_call: TRBJ2-1
v_call: TRBV6-5
d_call: NA
clone_size: NA
cdr3_length: 13
cdr3_aa: CASSYSEDNEQFF
cdr3_nt: TGTGCCAGCAGTTACTCGGAGGACAATGAGCAGTTCTTC

j_call: TRBJ2-5
v_call: TRBV4-1
d_call: TRBD2
clone_size: NA
cdr3_length: 15
cdr3_aa: CASSPAAGGWETQYF
cdr3_nt: TGCGCCAGCAGCCCAGCAGCGGGAGGGTGGGAGACCCAGTACTTC

j_call: TRBJ2-2
v_call: TRBV28
d_call: NA
clone_size: NA
cdr3_length: 15
cdr3_aa: CASSAVAPNTGELFF
cdr3_nt: TGTGCCAGCAGTGCCGTGGCTCCGAACACCGGGGAGCTGTTTTTT

j_call: TRBJ2-1
v_call: TRBV27
d_call: NA
clone_size: NA
cdr3_length: 14
cdr3_aa: CASSPGQTYNEQFF
cdr3_nt: TGTGCCAGCAGTCCCGGACAGACCTACAATGAGCAGTTCTTC

j_call: TRBJ1-3
v_call: TRBV25-1
d_call: TRBD1
clone_size: NA
cdr3_length: 15
cdr3_aa: CASSDLYRGFDTIYF
cdr3_nt: TGTGCCAGCAGTGATCTTTACAGGGGTTTTGACACCATATATTTT

j_call: TRBJ2-1
v_call: TRBV7-9
d_call: TRBD2
clone_size: NA
cdr3_length: 17
cdr3_aa: CASSFGTSHSSYNEQFF
cdr3_nt: TGTGCCAGCAGCTTCGGGACTAGCCACAGCTCCTACAATGAGCAGTTCTTC

j_call: TRBJ2-5
v_call: TRBV29-1
d_call: TRBD1
clone_size: NA
cdr3_length: 12
cdr3_aa: CSVTGGAETQYF
cdr3_nt: TGCAGCGTTACAGGGGGCGCGGAGACCCAGTACTTC

j_call: TRBJ2-5
v_call: TRBV5-4
d_call: TRBD1
clone_size: NA
cdr3_length: 14
cdr3_aa: CASSSTGTEETQYF
cdr3_nt: TGTGCCAGCAGCTCGACCGGGACAGAAGAGACCCAGTACTTC

j_call: TRBJ2-1
v_call: TRBV7-9
d_call: NA
clone_size: once
cdr3_length: 15
cdr3_aa: CSSSRSSAYYNEQFF
cdr3_nt: TGTTCCAGCAGCCGATCTAGCGCATACTACAATGAGCAGTTCTTC

j_call: TRBJ2-3
v_call: TRBV5-4
d_call: TRBD2
clone_size: NA
cdr3_length: 16
cdr3_aa: CASSPTGGAGTDTQYF
cdr3_nt: TGTGCCAGCAGCCCCACGGGGGGGGCGGGGACAGATACGCAGTATTTT

j_call: TRBJ1-2
v_call: TRBV2
d_call: TRBD1
clone_size: few
cdr3_length: 11
cdr3_aa: CASRTGWGYTF
cdr3_nt: TGTGCCAGCAGGACAGGGTGGGGCTACACCTTC

j_call: TRBJ2-5
v_call: TRBV5-6
d_call: NA
clone_size: NA
cdr3_length: 18
cdr3_aa: CASSHWGEPGTEEETQYF
cdr3_nt: TGTGCCAGCAGCCATTGGGGGGAACCCGGGACAGAAGAAGAGACCCAGTACTTC

j_call: TRBJ1-1
v_call: TRBV7-9
d_call: NA
clone_size: NA
cdr3_length: 13
cdr3_aa: CSSSLGQNTEAFF
cdr3_nt: TGTTCCAGCAGCCTCGGACAGAACACTGAAGCTTTCTTT

j_call: TRBJ1-4
v_call: TRBV27
d_call: NA
clone_size: few
cdr3_length: 15
cdr3_aa: CASSLFRGTNEKLFF
cdr3_nt: TGTGCCAGCAGTTTATTCCGGGGAACTAATGAAAAACTGTTTTTT

j_call: TRBJ2-3
v_call: TRBV4-1
d_call: NA
clone_size: NA
cdr3_length: 13
cdr3_aa: CASSQWGADTQYF
cdr3_nt: TGCGCCAGCAGCCAATGGGGGGCAGATACGCAGTATTTT

j_call: TRBJ2-3
v_call: TRBV2
d_call: NA
clone_size: few
cdr3_length: 18
cdr3_aa: CASSEALRLAYRTDTQYF
cdr3_nt: TGTGCCAGCAGTGAAGCGCTTCGGCTAGCGTACCGCACAGATACGCAGTATTTT

j_call: TRBJ1-1
v_call: TRBV18
d_call: NA
clone_size: NA
cdr3_length: 12
cdr3_aa: CATRREETEAFF
cdr3_nt: TGTGCCACTAGGCGGGAGGAAACTGAAGCTTTCTTT

j_call: TRBJ2-3
v_call: TRBV7-2
d_call: TRBD1
clone_size: NA
cdr3_length: 15
cdr3_aa: CASSKGDRGVDTQYF
cdr3_nt: TGTGCCAGCAGCAAAGGGGACAGGGGAGTAGATACGCAGTATTTT

j_call: TRBJ2-5
v_call: TRBV9
d_call: NA
clone_size: NA
cdr3_length: 14
cdr3_aa: CASSVGPGSASQYF
cdr3_nt: TGTGCCAGCAGCGTCGGACCGGGGTCGGCGTCCCAGTACTTC

j_call: TRBJ1-3
v_call: TRBV6-5
d_call: NA
clone_size: once
cdr3_length: 16
cdr3_aa: CASSSTGPHSGNTIYF
cdr3_nt: TGTGCCAGCAGTTCGACAGGTCCACACTCTGGAAACACCATATATTTT

j_call: TRBJ2-1
v_call: TRBV7-8
d_call: TRBD2
clone_size: once
cdr3_length: 15
cdr3_aa: CASSSTSGSYNEQFF
cdr3_nt: TGTGCCAGCAGCTCCACTAGCGGTTCCTACAATGAGCAGTTCTTC

j_call: TRBJ1-1
v_call: TRBV5-6
d_call: NA
clone_size: NA
cdr3_length: 14
cdr3_aa: CASSSDRLNTEAFF
cdr3_nt: TGTGCCAGCAGCTCCGACAGGTTGAACACTGAAGCTTTCTTT

j_call: TRBJ2-5
v_call: TRBV5-1
d_call: TRBD1
clone_size: NA
cdr3_length: 14
cdr3_aa: CASSLLGTDETQYF
cdr3_nt: TGCGCCAGCAGCCTCTTGGGGACAGATGAGACCCAGTACTTC

j_call: TRBJ2-5
v_call: TRBV7-9
d_call: NA
clone_size: NA
cdr3_length: 16
cdr3_aa: CASSATGEAWGETQYF
cdr3_nt: TGTGCCAGCAGCGCCACCGGGGAGGCCTGGGGAGAGACCCAGTACTTC

j_call: TRBJ2-7
v_call: TRBV29-1
d_call: NA
clone_size: NA
cdr3_length: 13
cdr3_aa: CSVSGADSYEQYF
cdr3_nt: TGCAGCGTTAGCGGAGCAGACTCCTACGAGCAGTACTTC

j_call: TRBJ2-3
v_call: TRBV5-1
d_call: NA
clone_size: NA
cdr3_length: 14
cdr3_aa: CASSLDPGTDTQYF
cdr3_nt: TGCGCCAGCAGCTTGGATCCGGGAACAGATACGCAGTATTTT

j_call: TRBJ1-5
v_call: TRBV6-6
d_call: NA
clone_size: NA
cdr3_length: 16
cdr3_aa: CASSYESGGSNQPQHF
cdr3_nt: TGTGCCAGCAGTTACGAGTCGGGGGGCAGCAATCAGCCCCAGCATTTT

j_call: TRBJ1-5
v_call: TRBV5-8
d_call: NA
clone_size: NA
cdr3_length: 17
cdr3_aa: CASSPHGGSYSNQPQHF
cdr3_nt: TGTGCCAGCAGCCCTCACGGGGGATCATATAGCAATCAGCCCCAGCATTTT

j_call: TRBJ2-5
v_call: TRBV29-1
d_call: NA
clone_size: NA
cdr3_length: 12
cdr3_aa: CSVVPVQETQYF
cdr3_nt: TGCAGCGTTGTTCCCGTCCAAGAGACCCAGTACTTC

j_call: TRBJ2-1
v_call: TRBV7-9
d_call: TRBD2
clone_size: NA
cdr3_length: 14
cdr3_aa: CASSFRTSGNEQFF
cdr3_nt: TGTGCCAGCAGCTTTCGGACTAGCGGTAATGAGCAGTTCTTC

j_call: TRBJ2-5
v_call: TRBV10-3
d_call: NA
clone_size: once
cdr3_length: 12
cdr3_aa: CATRAIQETQYF
cdr3_nt: TGTGCCACGCGGGCTATTCAAGAGACCCAGTACTTC

j_call: TRBJ2-3
v_call: TRBV6-5
d_call: NA
clone_size: NA
cdr3_length: 16
cdr3_aa: CASSYGLGRSTDTQYF
cdr3_nt: TGTGCCAGCAGTTACGGACTGGGAAGAAGCACAGATACGCAGTATTTT

j_call: TRBJ1-2
v_call: TRBV19
d_call: NA
clone_size: NA
cdr3_length: 15
cdr3_aa: CASSTIWTARDGYTF
cdr3_nt: TGTGCCAGTTCCACCATTTGGACAGCCAGGGATGGCTACACCTTC

j_call: TRBJ2-1
v_call: TRBV6-1
d_call: NA
clone_size: NA
cdr3_length: 14
cdr3_aa: CASSGLLHYNEQFF
cdr3_nt: TGTGCCAGTTCGGGACTCCTACACTACAATGAGCAGTTCTTC

j_call: TRBJ1-2
v_call: TRBV28
d_call: NA
clone_size: NA
cdr3_length: 12
cdr3_aa: CASSLDRAGYTF
cdr3_nt: TGTGCCAGCAGTTTGGATCGAGCGGGCTACACCTTC

j_call: TRBJ1-6
v_call: TRBV5-1
d_call: NA
clone_size: few
cdr3_length: 16
cdr3_aa: CASSLDPSSYNSPLHF
cdr3_nt: TGCGCCAGCAGCTTGGATCCGAGCTCCTATAATTCACCCCTCCACTTT

j_call: TRBJ1-2
v_call: TRBV5-5
d_call: NA
clone_size: NA
cdr3_length: 13
cdr3_aa: CASSFDSNYGYTF
cdr3_nt: TGTGCCAGCAGCTTCGACAGTAACTATGGCTACACCTTC

j_call: TRBJ1-2
v_call: TRBV18
d_call: NA
clone_size: few
cdr3_length: 13
cdr3_aa: CASSPPGTDGYTF
cdr3_nt: TGTGCCAGCTCACCACCTGGCACAGATGGCTACACCTTC

j_call: TRBJ1-2
v_call: TRBV7-2
d_call: NA
clone_size: once
cdr3_length: 13
cdr3_aa: CASSLNRDYGYTF
cdr3_nt: TGTGCCAGCAGCTTGAACAGGGACTATGGCTACACCTTC

j_call: TRBJ2-3
v_call: TRBV5-4
d_call: NA
clone_size: NA
cdr3_length: 16
cdr3_aa: CASSLYKGADADTQYF
cdr3_nt: TGTGCCAGCAGCTTGTATAAGGGAGCAGACGCCGATACGCAGTATTTT

j_call: TRBJ2-7
v_call: TRBV27
d_call: NA
clone_size: few
cdr3_length: 15
cdr3_aa: CASSFGGVGVYEQYF
cdr3_nt: TGTGCCAGCAGTTTCGGAGGGGTTGGGGTCTACGAGCAGTACTTC

j_call: TRBJ2-7
v_call: TRBV27
d_call: NA
clone_size: NA
cdr3_length: 15
cdr3_aa: CASSSHRGLYYEQYF
cdr3_nt: TGTGCCAGCAGTTCACACCGCGGACTCTACTACGAGCAGTACTTC

j_call: TRBJ2-5
v_call: TRBV7-5
d_call: NA
clone_size: NA
cdr3_length: 18
cdr3_aa: CVRSYTGTSGGTQETQYF
cdr3_nt: TGTGTCAGAAGCTATACTGGGACTAGCGGGGGAACCCAAGAGACCCAGTACTTC

j_call: TRBJ2-2
v_call: TRBV7-2
d_call: NA
clone_size: NA
cdr3_length: 14
cdr3_aa: CASSPGRLTGELFF
cdr3_nt: TGTGCCAGCAGCCCAGGGCGGTTAACCGGGGAGCTGTTTTTT

j_call: TRBJ1-5
v_call: TRBV5-1
d_call: TRBD1
clone_size: NA
cdr3_length: 16
cdr3_aa: CASSRDPGGTNQPQHF
cdr3_nt: TGCGCCAGCAGCCGGGACCCAGGGGGCACCAATCAGCCCCAGCATTTT

j_call: TRBJ1-5
v_call: TRBV2
d_call: TRBD1
clone_size: NA
cdr3_length: 18
cdr3_aa: CASSFTAGTENFDQPQHF
cdr3_nt: TGTGCCAGCAGCTTTACTGCCGGGACAGAAAATTTCGATCAGCCCCAGCATTTT

j_call: TRBJ1-5
v_call: TRBV12-5
d_call: TRBD1
clone_size: NA
cdr3_length: 15
cdr3_aa: CASGSSTGGHQPQHF
cdr3_nt: TGTGCTAGTGGTTCCTCGACAGGGGGACATCAGCCCCAGCATTTT

j_call: TRBJ1-1
v_call: TRBV5-1
d_call: NA
clone_size: NA
cdr3_length: 15
cdr3_aa: CASSLLGTSNTEAFF
cdr3_nt: TGCGCCAGCAGCTTGTTGGGCACCTCGAACACTGAAGCTTTCTTT